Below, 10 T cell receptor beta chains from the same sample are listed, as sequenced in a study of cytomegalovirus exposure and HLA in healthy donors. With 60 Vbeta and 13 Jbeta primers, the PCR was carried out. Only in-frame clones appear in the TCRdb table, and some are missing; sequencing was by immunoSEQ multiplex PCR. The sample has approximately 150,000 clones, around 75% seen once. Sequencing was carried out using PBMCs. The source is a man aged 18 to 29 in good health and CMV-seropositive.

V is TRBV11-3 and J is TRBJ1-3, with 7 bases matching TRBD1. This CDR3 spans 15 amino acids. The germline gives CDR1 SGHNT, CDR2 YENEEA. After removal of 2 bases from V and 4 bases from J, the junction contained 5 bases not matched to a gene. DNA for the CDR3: TGTGCCAGCAGCTTACGACAGGGTGCCGGAAACACCATATATTTT. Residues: CASSLRQGAGNTIYF.

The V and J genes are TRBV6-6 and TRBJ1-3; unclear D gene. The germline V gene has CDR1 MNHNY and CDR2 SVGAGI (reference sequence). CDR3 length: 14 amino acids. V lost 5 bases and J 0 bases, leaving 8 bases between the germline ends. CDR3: CASSPGLSGNTIYF. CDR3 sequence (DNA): TGTGCCAGCAGTCCTGGACTCTCTGGAAACACCATATATTTT.

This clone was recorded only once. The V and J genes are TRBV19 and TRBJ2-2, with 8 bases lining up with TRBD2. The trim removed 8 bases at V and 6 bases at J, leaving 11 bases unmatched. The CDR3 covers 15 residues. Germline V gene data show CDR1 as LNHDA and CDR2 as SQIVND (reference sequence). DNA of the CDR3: TGTGCCAGTTTGCCCGATCGAGCGGGAGCCGGGGAGCTGTTTTTT. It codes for CASLPDRAGAGELFF.

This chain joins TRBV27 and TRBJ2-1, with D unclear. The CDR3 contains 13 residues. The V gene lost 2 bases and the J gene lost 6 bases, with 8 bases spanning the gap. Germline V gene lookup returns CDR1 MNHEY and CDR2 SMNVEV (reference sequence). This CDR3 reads CASSLIVSNEQFF. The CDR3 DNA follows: TGTGCCAGCAGTTTAATAGTTTCCAATGAGCAGTTCTTC.

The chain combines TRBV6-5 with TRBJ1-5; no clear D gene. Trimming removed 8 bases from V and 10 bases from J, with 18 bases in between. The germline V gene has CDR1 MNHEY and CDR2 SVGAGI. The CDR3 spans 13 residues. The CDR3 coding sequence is TGTGCCAGCCACCTTCCCGGCGGGATTCCCCAGCATTTT. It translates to CASHLPGGIPQHF.

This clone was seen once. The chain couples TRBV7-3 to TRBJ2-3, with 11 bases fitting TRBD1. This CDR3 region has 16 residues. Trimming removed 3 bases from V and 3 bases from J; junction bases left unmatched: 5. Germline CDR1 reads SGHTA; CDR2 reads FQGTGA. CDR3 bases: TGTGCCAGCAGCTTCCTTGGGACAGGGGGGACAGATACGCAGTATTTT. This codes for CASSFLGTGGTDTQYF.

CDR3: CAINSPGLAHNSPLHF. CDR3 DNA: TGTGCCATCAACAGTCCTGGACTTGCCCATAATTCACCCCTCCACTTT. The chain has TRBV10-3 and TRBJ1-6; D is unresolved. Germline CDR1 and CDR2: ENHRY and SYGVKD. The CDR3 loop spans 16 amino acids. The V end lost 7 bases, the J end lost 5 bases, and 18 bases lay between the germline ends.

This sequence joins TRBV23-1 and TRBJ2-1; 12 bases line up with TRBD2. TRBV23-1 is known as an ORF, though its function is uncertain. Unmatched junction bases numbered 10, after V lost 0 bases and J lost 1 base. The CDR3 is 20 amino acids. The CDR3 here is CASSQSPLAGGPESYNEQFF. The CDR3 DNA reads TGCGCCAGCAGTCAATCCCCCCTAGCGGGAGGGCCGGAGTCCTACAATGAGCAGTTCTTC.

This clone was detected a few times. DNA of the CDR3: TGTGCCAGCAGCTTAGATATCGGGACTGGCGAGCAGTACGTC. Its protein is CASSLDIGTGEQYV. This chain connects TRBV11-2 to TRBJ2-7, with D possibly TRBD2 on 6 matching bases. Trimming shortened V by 0 bases and J by 6 bases, and 12 bases separated the two germline ends. The CDR3 covers 14 residues. The germline V gene encodes CDR1 SGHAT and CDR2 FQNNGV.

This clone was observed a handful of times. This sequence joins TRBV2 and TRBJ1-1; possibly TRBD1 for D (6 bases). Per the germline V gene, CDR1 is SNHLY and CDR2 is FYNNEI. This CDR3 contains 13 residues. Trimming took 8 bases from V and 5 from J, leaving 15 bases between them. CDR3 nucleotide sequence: TGTGCCAGCGCCGGACAGACGGGAACTGAAGCTTTCTTT. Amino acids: CASAGQTGTEAFF.